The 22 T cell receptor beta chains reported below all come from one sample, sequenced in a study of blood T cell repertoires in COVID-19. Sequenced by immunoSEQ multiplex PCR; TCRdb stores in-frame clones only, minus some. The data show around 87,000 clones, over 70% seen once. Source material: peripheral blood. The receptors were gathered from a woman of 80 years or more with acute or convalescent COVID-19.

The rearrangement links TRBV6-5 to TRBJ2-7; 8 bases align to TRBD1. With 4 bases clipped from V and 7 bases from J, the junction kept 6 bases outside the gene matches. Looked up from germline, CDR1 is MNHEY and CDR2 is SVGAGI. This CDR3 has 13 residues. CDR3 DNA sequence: TGTGCCAGCAGTTTGAGGACAGGGCTAGAGCAGTACTTC. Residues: CASSLRTGLEQYF.

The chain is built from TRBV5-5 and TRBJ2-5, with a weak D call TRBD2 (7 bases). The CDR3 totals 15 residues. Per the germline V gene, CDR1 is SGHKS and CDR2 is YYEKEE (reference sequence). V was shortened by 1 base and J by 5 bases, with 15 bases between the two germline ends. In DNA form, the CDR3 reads TGTGCCAGCAGCTTGTACCTAGGGGGGGCTGAGACCCAGTACTTC. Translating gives CASSLYLGGAETQYF.

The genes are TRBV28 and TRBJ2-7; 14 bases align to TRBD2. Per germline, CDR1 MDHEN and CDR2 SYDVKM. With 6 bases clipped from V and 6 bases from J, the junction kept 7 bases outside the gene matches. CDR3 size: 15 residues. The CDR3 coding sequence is TGTGCCAGCAGCCGCCCGGGACTAGCGGGAGCCGAGCAGTACTTC. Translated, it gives CASSRPGLAGAEQYF.

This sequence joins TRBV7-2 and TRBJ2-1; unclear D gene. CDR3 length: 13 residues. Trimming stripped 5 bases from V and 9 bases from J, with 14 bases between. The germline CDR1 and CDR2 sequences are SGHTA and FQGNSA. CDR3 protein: CASSQQASGEQFF. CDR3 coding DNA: TGTGCCAGCAGCCAGCAGGCTTCTGGTGAGCAGTTCTTC.

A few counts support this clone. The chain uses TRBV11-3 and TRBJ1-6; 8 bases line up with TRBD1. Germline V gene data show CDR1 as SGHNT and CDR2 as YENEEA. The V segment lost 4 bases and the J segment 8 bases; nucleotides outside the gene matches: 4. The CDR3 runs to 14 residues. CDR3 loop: CASSSTGVDSPLHF. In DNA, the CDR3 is TGTGCCAGCAGCTCGACAGGGGTGGATTCACCCCTCCACTTT. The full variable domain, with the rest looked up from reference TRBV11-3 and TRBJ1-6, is EAGVVQSPRYKIIEKKQPVAFWCNPISGHNTLYWYLQNLGQGPELLIRYENEEAVDDSQLPKDRFSAERLKGVDSTLKIQPAELGDSAVYLCASSSTGVDSPLHFGNGTRLTVT.

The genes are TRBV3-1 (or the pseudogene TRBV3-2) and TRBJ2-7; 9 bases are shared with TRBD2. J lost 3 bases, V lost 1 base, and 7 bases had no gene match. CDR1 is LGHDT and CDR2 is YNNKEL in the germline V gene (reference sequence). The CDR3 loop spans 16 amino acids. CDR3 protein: CASSQGNSGGDYEQYF. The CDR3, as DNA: TGTGCCAGCAGCCAAGGTAATAGCGGGGGAGACTACGAGCAGTACTTC.

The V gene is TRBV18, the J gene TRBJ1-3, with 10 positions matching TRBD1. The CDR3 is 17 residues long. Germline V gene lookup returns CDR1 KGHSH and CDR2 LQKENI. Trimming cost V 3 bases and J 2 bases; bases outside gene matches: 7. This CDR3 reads CASSPFVGTGAGNTIYF. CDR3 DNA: TGTGCCAGCTCACCCTTCGTTGGGACAGGGGCTGGAAACACCATATATTTT.

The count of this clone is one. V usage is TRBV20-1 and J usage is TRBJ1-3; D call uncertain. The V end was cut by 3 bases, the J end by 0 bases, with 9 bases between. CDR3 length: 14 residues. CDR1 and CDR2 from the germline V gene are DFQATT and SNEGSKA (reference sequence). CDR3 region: CSASIGSSGNTIYF. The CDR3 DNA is TGCAGTGCTAGTATTGGGAGCTCTGGAAACACCATATATTTT.

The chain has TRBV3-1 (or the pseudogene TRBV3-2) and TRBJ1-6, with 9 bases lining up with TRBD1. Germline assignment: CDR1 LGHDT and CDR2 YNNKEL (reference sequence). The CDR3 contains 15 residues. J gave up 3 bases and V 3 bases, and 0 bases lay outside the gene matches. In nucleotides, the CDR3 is TGTGCCAGCAGCCAGACAGGGGGCTATAATTCACCCCTCCACTTT. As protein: CASSQTGGYNSPLHF.

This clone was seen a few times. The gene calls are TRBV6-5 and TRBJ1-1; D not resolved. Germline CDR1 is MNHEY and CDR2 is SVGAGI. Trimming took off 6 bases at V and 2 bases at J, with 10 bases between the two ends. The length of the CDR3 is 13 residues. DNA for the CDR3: TGTGCCAGCAGACAGAACCGAAACACTGAAGCTTTCTTT. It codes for CASRQNRNTEAFF.

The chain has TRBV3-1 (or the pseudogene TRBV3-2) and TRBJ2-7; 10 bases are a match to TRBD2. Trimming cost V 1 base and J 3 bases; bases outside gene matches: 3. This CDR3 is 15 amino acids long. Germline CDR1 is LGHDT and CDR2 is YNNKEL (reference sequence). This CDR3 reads CASSQASGGGYEQYF. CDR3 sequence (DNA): TGTGCCAGCAGCCAAGCTAGCGGGGGAGGCTACGAGCAGTACTTC.

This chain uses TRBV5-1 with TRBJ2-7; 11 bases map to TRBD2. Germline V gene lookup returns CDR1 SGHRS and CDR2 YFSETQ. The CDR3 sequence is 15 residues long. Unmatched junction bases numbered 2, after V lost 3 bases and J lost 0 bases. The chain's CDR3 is CASSSGTSGSYEQYF. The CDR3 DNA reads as TGCGCCAGCAGCTCCGGGACTAGCGGCTCCTACGAGCAGTACTTC.

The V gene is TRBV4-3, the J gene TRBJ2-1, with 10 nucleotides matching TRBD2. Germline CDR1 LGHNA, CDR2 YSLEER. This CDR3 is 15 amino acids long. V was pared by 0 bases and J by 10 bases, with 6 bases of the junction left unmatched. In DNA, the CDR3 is TGCGCCAGCAGCCAAGATGGGACTAGCGCCCTAGAGCAGTTCTTC. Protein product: CASSQDGTSALEQFF.

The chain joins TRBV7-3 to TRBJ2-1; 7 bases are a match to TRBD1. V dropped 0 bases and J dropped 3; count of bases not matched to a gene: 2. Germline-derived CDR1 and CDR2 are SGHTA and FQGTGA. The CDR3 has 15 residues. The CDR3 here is CASSLTGQVYNEQFF. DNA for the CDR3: TGTGCCAGCAGCTTAACAGGACAGGTCTACAATGAGCAGTTCTTC. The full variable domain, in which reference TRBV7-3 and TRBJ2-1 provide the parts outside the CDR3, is GAGVSQTPSNKVTEKGKYVELRCDPISGHTALYWYRQSLGQGPEFLIYFQGTGAADDSGLPNDRFFAVRPEGSVSTLKIQRTERGDSAVYLCASSLTGQVYNEQFFGPGTRLTVL.

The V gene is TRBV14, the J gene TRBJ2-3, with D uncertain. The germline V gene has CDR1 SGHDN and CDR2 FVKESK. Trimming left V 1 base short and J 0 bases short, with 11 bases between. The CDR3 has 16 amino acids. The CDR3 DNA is TGTGCCAGCAGCCAAGCCCGCGCCGCTAGCACAGATACGCAGTATTTT. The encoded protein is CASSQARAASTDTQYF.

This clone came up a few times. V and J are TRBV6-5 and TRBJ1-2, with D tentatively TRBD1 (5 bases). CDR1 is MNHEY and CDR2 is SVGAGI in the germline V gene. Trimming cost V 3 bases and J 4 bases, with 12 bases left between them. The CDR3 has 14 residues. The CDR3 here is CASSYMQGSYGYTF. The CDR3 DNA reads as TGTGCCAGCAGTTATATGCAGGGCAGCTATGGCTACACCTTC.

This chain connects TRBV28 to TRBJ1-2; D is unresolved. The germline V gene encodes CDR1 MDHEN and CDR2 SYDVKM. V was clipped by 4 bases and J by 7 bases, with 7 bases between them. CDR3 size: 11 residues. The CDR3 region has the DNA TGTGCCAGCAGTTGGTCGGGTGGCTACACCTTC. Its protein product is CASSWSGGYTF.

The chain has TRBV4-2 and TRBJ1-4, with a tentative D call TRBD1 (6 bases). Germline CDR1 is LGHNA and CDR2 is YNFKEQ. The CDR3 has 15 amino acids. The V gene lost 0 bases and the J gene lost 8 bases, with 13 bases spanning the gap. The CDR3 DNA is TGTGCCAGCAGCCAAGAGCCAGGGGCGAGGGAAAAACTGTTTTTT. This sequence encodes CASSQEPGAREKLFF.

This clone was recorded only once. CDR3: CASSPEDRVGYGYTF. In DNA, the CDR3 is TGTGCCAGCTCACCAGAGGACAGGGTCGGTTATGGCTACACCTTC. The rearrangement joins TRBV18 to TRBJ1-2; 8 nucleotides agree with TRBD1. Germline V gene sequence: CDR1 KGHSH, CDR2 LQKENI. The trim removed 2 bases at V and 5 bases at J, leaving 7 bases unmatched. The CDR3 is 15 residues long.

CDR3 sequence reads: CASSEVRGGPLHF. CDR3 DNA: TGTGCCAGCAGTGAAGTTCGGGGGGGGCCCCTCCACTTT. The chain uses TRBV6-1 and TRBJ1-6; possibly TRBD1 for D (5 bases). This CDR3 is built from 13 residues. Germline CDR1 MNHNS, CDR2 SASEGT. V was trimmed by 1 base and J by 13 bases, leaving 11 bases between them.

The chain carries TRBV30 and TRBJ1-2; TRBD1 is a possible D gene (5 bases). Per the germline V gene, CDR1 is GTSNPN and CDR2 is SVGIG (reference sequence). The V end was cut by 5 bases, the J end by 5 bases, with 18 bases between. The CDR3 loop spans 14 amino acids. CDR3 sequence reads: CAWDRAPLYYGYTF. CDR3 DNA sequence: TGTGCCTGGGACAGAGCTCCCCTCTATTATGGCTACACCTTC.

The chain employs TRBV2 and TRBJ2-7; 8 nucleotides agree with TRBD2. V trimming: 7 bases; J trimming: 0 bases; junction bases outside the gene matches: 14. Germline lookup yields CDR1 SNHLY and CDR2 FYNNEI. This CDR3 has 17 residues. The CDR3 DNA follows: TGTGCCAGCACGCCCCTAGGAGCGGGAGTGGGCTCCTACGAGCAGTACTTC. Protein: CASTPLGAGVGSYEQYF.